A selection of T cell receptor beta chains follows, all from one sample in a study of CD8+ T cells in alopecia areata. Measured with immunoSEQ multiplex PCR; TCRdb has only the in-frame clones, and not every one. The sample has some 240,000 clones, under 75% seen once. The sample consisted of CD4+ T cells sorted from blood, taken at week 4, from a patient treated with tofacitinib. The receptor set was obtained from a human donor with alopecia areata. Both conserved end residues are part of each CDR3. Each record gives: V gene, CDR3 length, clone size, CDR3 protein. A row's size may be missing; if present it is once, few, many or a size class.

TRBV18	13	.	CASSPLEGTEAFF
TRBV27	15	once	CASSSLTRSGVGAFF
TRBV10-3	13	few	CATSDRLQETQYF
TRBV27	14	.	CATRRVSSNSPLHF
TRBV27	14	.	CASSLSGWSYGYTF
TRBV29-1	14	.	CSGTGGAVQETQYF
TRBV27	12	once	CASSLRGSPLHF
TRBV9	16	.	CASSSRLAGGYNEQFF
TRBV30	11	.	CAWIVGRGAFF
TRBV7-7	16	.	CASSPGGTSGYNEQFF
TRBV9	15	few	CASSVVVAGYNEQFF
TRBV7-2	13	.	CASSLDGVAIQYF
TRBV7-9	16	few	CASSLNQGVNTGELFF
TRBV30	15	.	CAGHRRGLIDTEAFF
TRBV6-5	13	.	CASSYRENQPQHF
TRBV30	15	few	CAWSVLQGGFDEQFF
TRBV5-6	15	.	CASSTGLGVGDTQYF
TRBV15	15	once	CATSRGQGVSYEQYF
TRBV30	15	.	CAWSGGDRGGTEAFF
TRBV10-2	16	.	CASSEGRGASNYGYTF
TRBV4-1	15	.	CASSQDPPPDQPQHF
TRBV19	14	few	CASTDRGNTGELFF
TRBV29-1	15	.	CSVGGLGGPAYEQYF
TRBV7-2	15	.	CATRSGTQSTDTQYF
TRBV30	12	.	CAWRTGQTKQFF
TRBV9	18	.	CASSVSATQLTTGNEQYF
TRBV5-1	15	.	CASSEGTSGNNEQFF
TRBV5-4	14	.	CASSLDRATTEAFF
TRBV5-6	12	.	CASSAATDEAFF
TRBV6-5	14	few	CASSPSLAKNIQYF
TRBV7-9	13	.	CASSTGRGHEQYF
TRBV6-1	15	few	CASSEDRPRTGELFF
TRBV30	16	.	CAWSITFGRQNTEAFF
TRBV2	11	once	CASRVRDGYTF
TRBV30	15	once	CAGWTGAEENTEAFF
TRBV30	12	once	CAWSEVEYEQYF
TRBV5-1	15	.	CASSLWIEGTDTQYF
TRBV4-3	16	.	CASSQGTSGGFRELFF
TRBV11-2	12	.	CAGRRGNNVLTF
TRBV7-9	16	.	CASSTLGTGAAETQYF
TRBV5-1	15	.	CASSKSDRTQGGYTF
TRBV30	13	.	CAWSRDRGDGYTF
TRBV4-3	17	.	CASSPSGQTYYNSPLHF
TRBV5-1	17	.	CASSLAGGYRVITEQYF
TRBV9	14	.	CASSPGDRGRGYTF
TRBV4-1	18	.	CASSPRGPVGSSTDTQYF
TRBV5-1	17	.	CASSWTSGNSGANVLTF
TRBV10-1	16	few	CASSEGGQGGKNIQYF
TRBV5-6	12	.	CASSLMRSEQYF
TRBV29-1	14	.	CSVETGPHGEKLFF
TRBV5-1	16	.	CASSPGRRLAEETQYF
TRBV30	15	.	CAWSAPSGGLYEQYF
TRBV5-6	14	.	CASSGQGTNYGYTF